These 25 T cell receptor beta chains were sequenced from one sample in a study of blood T cell repertoires in COVID-19. Sequencing was performed with immunoSEQ multiplex PCR; in TCRdb, only in-frame clones are kept and a portion is missing. The profile shows more than 350,000 clones, roughly 90% of them singletons. The sequenced material came from PBMCs or T cells enriched from blood (not recorded which). The receptors derive from a woman under 30 who had been exposed to COVID-19.

The V and J genes are TRBV15 and TRBJ1-1; possible D gene TRBD1, 6 bases. Trimming pared 0 bases from V and 2 bases from J, leaving 13 bases between. This CDR3 is 16 amino acids long. CDR1 LNHNV and CDR2 YYDKDF come from the germline V gene (reference sequence). CDR3 sequence: CATSRDRGGLNTEAFF. The CDR3 region has the DNA TGTGCCACCAGCAGAGATCGGGGGGGCTTAAACACTGAAGCTTTCTTT.

V usage is TRBV29-1 and J usage is TRBJ1-1; 7 bases are a match to TRBD1. This CDR3 comprises 13 residues. Germline loops: CDR1 SQVTM, CDR2 ANQGSEA. J lost 4 bases, V lost 8 bases, and 10 bases had no gene match. As DNA, the CDR3 is TGCAGCTCGACCTCAGGGGGTAGCACTGAAGCTTTCTTT. This sequence encodes CSSTSGGSTEAFF.

The chain recombines TRBV11-2 with TRBJ2-3; D unresolved. The germline gives CDR1 SGHAT, CDR2 FQNNGV. Trimming stripped 7 bases from V and 0 bases from J, with 11 bases between. The CDR3 runs to 14 residues. The CDR3 region is CASTSPTSTDTQYF. In nucleotides, the CDR3 is TGTGCCAGCACCTCCCCGACTAGCACAGATACGCAGTATTTT.

V gene TRBV10-3 combines with J gene TRBJ1-1; 12 bases line up with TRBD1. The V segment lost 4 bases and the J segment 2 bases; nucleotides outside the gene matches: 5. The CDR3 sequence is 16 residues long. Germline CDR1 ENHRY, CDR2 SYGVKD. The CDR3 reads CAISAAGTGGNTEAFF. The CDR3 DNA is TGTGCCATCAGTGCCGCCGGGACAGGGGGCAACACTGAAGCTTTCTTT.

V gene TRBV29-1 combines with J gene TRBJ1-2, with D possibly being TRBD1 (5 bases). Germline V gene data show CDR1 as SQVTM and CDR2 as ANQGSEA. CDR3 length equals 16 residues. V dropped 0 bases and J dropped 8 bases, with 22 bases sitting between them. The CDR3 sequence: CSVEDPFHTGLGGYTF. CDR3 coding DNA: TGCAGCGTTGAAGACCCCTTCCACACGGGACTAGGGGGCTACACCTTC.

In this sample, this clone turned up a few times. The chain carries TRBV19 and TRBJ2-3; a possible D gene is TRBD2 (7 bases). CDR1 is LNHDA and CDR2 is SQIVND in the germline V gene (reference sequence). This CDR3 contains 14 residues. V dropped 8 bases and J dropped 7 bases, with 19 bases sitting between them. CDR3 coding DNA: TGTGCCAGTTACGGAGGGGGGGCGCGAAATACGCAGTATTTT. This encodes CASYGGGARNTQYF.

V is TRBV28 and J is TRBJ1-5, with D uncertain. Germline lookup yields CDR1 MDHEN and CDR2 SYDVKM. Trimming shortened V by 6 bases and J by 2 bases, and 14 bases separated the two germline ends. The CDR3 runs to 15 residues. CDR3 coding DNA: TGTGCCAGCAGCCTAACGGCGAGGGGCAATCAGCCCCAGCATTTT. It yields the protein CASSLTARGNQPQHF.

The chain links TRBV25-1 to TRBJ1-4, with 9 bases lining up with TRBD1. The CDR3 spans 14 residues. Germline CDR1 and CDR2: MGHDK and SYGVNS. Losses at the gene ends were 6 bases for V and 4 bases for J; bases not matched to a gene: 3. CDR3 amino acids: CASRGQGLNEKLFF. The CDR3 DNA reads TGTGCCAGCAGAGGACAGGGGCTTAATGAAAAACTGTTTTTT.

With regard to this clone: The sample has other DNA sequences that encode this CDR3 too. The chain joins TRBV5-6 to TRBJ1-6; a possible D gene is TRBD1 (5 bases). The germline V and J ends were trimmed by 2 bases and 10 bases, with 7 bases remaining between them. The length of the CDR3 is 12 residues. From germline, CDR1 is SGHDT and CDR2 YYEEEE. The CDR3: CASSFTGSPLHF. The CDR3 nucleotides read TGTGCCAGCAGCTTTACAGGATCACCCCTCCACTTT.

The V gene is TRBV10-3, the J gene TRBJ1-1, with D possibly matching TRBD1 (6 bases). V lost 11 bases to trimming and J lost 5 bases, with 24 bases between them. CDR3 size: 15 residues. Germline V CDR1 and CDR2: ENHRY, SYGVKD. This CDR3 is CAASKTQGDGTEAFF. The CDR3 region has the DNA TGTGCCGCCAGCAAGACACAGGGAGATGGGACTGAAGCTTTCTTT.

The chain carries TRBV11-1 and TRBJ2-5, with unresolved D. Germline V gives CDR1 SGHAT, CDR2 FQDESV (reference sequence). V was cut by 6 bases and J by 1 base, with 9 bases left in between. The CDR3 is 13 residues long. The CDR3 DNA follows: TGTGCCAGCAGTCCTTACACCCAAGAGACCCAGTACTTC. Translating it yields CASSPYTQETQYF.

The chain is built from TRBV6-5 and TRBJ1-5; D uncertain. Trimming cost V 0 bases and J 6 bases, with 12 bases left between them. The CDR3 loop spans 15 amino acids. CDR1 and CDR2 from the germline V gene are MNHEY and SVGAGI. The CDR3 DNA follows: TGTGCCAGCAGTTACTCCGGGAGGGAAGGTCAGCCCCAGCATTTT. This gives the protein CASSYSGREGQPQHF.

The chain joins TRBV2 to TRBJ1-5; D gene uncertain. There are 16 residues in the CDR3. Germline assignment: CDR1 SNHLY and CDR2 FYNNEI. The ends were cut back, 2 bases at V and 0 bases at J, with 11 bases in the middle. As DNA, the CDR3 is TGTGCCAGCAGTGAATATGGGCTGAATAGCAATCAGCCCCAGCATTTT. Residues: CASSEYGLNSNQPQHF.

The chain combines TRBV6-5 with TRBJ2-2; 9 nucleotides align to TRBD1. J lost 5 bases, V lost 2 bases, and 6 bases had no gene match. The CDR3 extends over 16 amino acids. Germline V gene lookup returns CDR1 MNHEY and CDR2 SVGAGI. The CDR3 DNA is TGTGCCAGCAGTTACCACAACAGGGGGCAAACCGGGGAGCTGTTTTTT. The encoded protein is CASSYHNRGQTGELFF.

The rearrangement joins TRBV19 to TRBJ1-5, with D maybe TRBD1 (6 bases). V was pared by 7 bases and J by 0 bases, with 13 bases between. The CDR3 consists of 15 residues. Germline lookup yields CDR1 LNHDA and CDR2 SQIVND (reference sequence). Here the CDR3 DNA reads TGTGCCAGTACCAGGACAGTCTATAGCAATCAGCCCCAGCATTTT. Translating gives CASTRTVYSNQPQHF.

The CDR3 DNA is TGTGCCAGCACCCCGGCTAGCGGGATCGGCGGGGAGCTGTTTTTT. Amino acids: CASTPASGIGGELFF. This sequence joins TRBV27 and TRBJ2-2; TRBD2 aligns across 9 bases. V was clipped by 7 bases and J by 7 bases; unmatched bases: 10. Germline-derived CDR1 and CDR2 are MNHEY and SMNVEV (reference sequence). The CDR3 is made up of 15 amino acids.

The chain couples TRBV12-3 or TRBV12-4 to TRBJ1-1; tentative D call: TRBD1 (5 bases). The CDR3 length is 13 residues. V shed 4 bases and J shed 1 base, with 7 bases lying between them. DNA of the CDR3: TGTGCCAGCAGTTCCCAGGGGAACACTGAAGCTTTCTTT. This codes for CASSSQGNTEAFF.

V and J are TRBV18 and TRBJ2-5; tentatively, D is TRBD2 (6 bases). Germline CDR1 reads KGHSH; CDR2 reads LQKENI. The CDR3 consists of 13 residues. The V end was cut by 4 bases, the J end by 5 bases, with 11 bases between. CDR3 amino acids: CASSLQRGETQYF. DNA for the CDR3: TGTGCCAGCTCACTCCAACGGGGGGAGACCCAGTACTTC.

This clone has just one count. CDR3 in DNA: TGTGCCAGCAGCTTGGGGCCCGCCGATAATTCACCCCTCCACTTT. The encoded protein is CASSLGPADNSPLHF. The chain links TRBV5-6 to TRBJ1-6; D unresolved. The CDR3 consists of 15 residues. CDR1 and CDR2 from the germline V gene are SGHDT and YYEEEE. V lost 0 bases and J 5 bases, leaving 9 bases between the germline ends.

This chain connects TRBV3-1 (or the pseudogene TRBV3-2) to TRBJ2-7; 9 bases are a match to TRBD2. Germline CDR1 is LGHDT and CDR2 is YNNKEL (reference sequence). CDR3 length: 12 amino acids. Trimming removed 4 bases from V and 5 bases from J; junction bases left unmatched: 0. The CDR3 DNA sequence: TGTGCCAGCAGCCGGACTAGCGACGAGCAGTACTTC. It codes for CASSRTSDEQYF.

This clone turned up a few times. The rearrangement uses TRBV9 and TRBJ2-3; 8 nucleotides agree with TRBD2. CDR1 and CDR2 (germline): SGDLS, YYNGEE. With 5 bases clipped from V and 1 base from J, the junction kept 9 bases outside the gene matches. CDR3 length: 16 residues. CDR3 nucleotides: TGTGCCAGCAGGGGAGTAGCGGGAAAGGGCACAGATACGCAGTATTTT. Its translation: CASRGVAGKGTDTQYF.

The chain carries TRBV6-1 and TRBJ1-2, with D perhaps TRBD1 (5 bases). The V end lost 3 bases, the J end lost 2 bases, and 16 bases lay between the germline ends. The germline gives CDR1 MNHNS, CDR2 SASEGT. This CDR3 contains 16 residues. CDR3 nucleotide sequence: TGTGCCAGCAGTGATTCTCCATCGGACAAGAACTATGGCTACACCTTC. Protein sequence: CASSDSPSDKNYGYTF.

V is TRBV28 and J is TRBJ2-7; D perhaps matches TRBD2 (5 bases). The V end was cut by 7 bases, the J end by 12 bases, with 22 bases between. The germline gives CDR1 MDHEN, CDR2 SYDVKM. There are 13 residues in the CDR3. CDR3 amino acids: CASTIGSQVSTYF. In DNA, the CDR3 is TGTGCCAGCACCATAGGGAGTCAGGTGTCGACGTACTTC. Together with reference TRBV28 and TRBJ2-7, the CDR3 gives the full variable domain: DVKVTQSSRYLVKRTGEKVFLECVQDMDHENMFWYRQDPGLGLRLIYFSYDVKMKEKGDIPEGYSVSREKKERFSLILESASTNQTSMYLCASTIGSQVSTYFGPGTRLTVT.

The genes are TRBV4-2 and TRBJ2-5; 12 bases agree with TRBD2. V was clipped by 0 bases and J by 5 bases; unmatched bases: 10. This CDR3 contains 18 residues. Germline V gene sequence: CDR1 LGHNA, CDR2 YNFKEQ. Written as DNA, the CDR3 is TGTGCCAGCAGCCAAGAAAGAGGGCTAGCGGGAGGGGGGGAGACCCAGTACTTC. This codes for CASSQERGLAGGGETQYF.

As for this clone: The same CDR3 is also encoded by other DNA sequences in this sample. The V gene is TRBV27, the J gene TRBJ2-1; 11 bases match TRBD2. CDR3 length: 15 amino acids. Losses at the gene ends were 6 bases for V and 5 bases for J; bases not matched to a gene: 6. Germline CDR1 is MNHEY and CDR2 is SMNVEV (reference sequence). CDR3 residues: CASRRGTSGNNEQFF. The DNA of the CDR3 is TGTGCCAGCAGACGCGGGACTAGCGGCAACAATGAGCAGTTCTTC.